What follows are 5 T cell receptor beta chains derived from one specimen sequenced in a study of blood T cells in healthy people across ages. Sample-barcoded 5' priming and a J-beta primer mix drove a second PCR of roughly 6 to 12 cycles. TCRdb processed the 5' RACE reads anew with MiXCR; each CDR3 protein has one entry. The repertoire includes roughly 1.4 million distinct CDR3 sequences, 59% of them detected once, and under 8.5% sits in the top ten. What was sequenced was blood. These receptors were collected from a young man in good health.

This chain links TRBV6-1 with TRBJ1-2; D may be TRBD1 (5 bases). Trimming removed 0 bases at V and 4 bases at J, with 15 bases between. Germline V gene data show CDR1 as MNHNS and CDR2 as SASEGT. The CDR3 covers 16 residues. CDR3 in DNA: TGTGCCAGCAGTGAAGCGGGGGGACCGGGCTCCTATGGCTACACCTTC. Translation: CASSEAGGPGSYGYTF.

The V gene is TRBV20-1, the J gene TRBJ2-1; 12 bases match TRBD2. CDR3 length equals 15 residues. The V gene end was trimmed by 3 bases and the J gene end by 6 bases; junction bases not matched to a gene: 6. The V gene's germline CDR1 is DFQATT and CDR2 SNEGSKA (reference sequence). The CDR3 bases are TGCAGTGCTAGGCGTCTAGCGGGGGGGATCAATGAGCAGTTCTTC. It codes for CSARRLAGGINEQFF.

The rearrangement joins TRBV27 to TRBJ2-7; the D gene is possibly TRBD1 (5 bases). Germline CDR1 MNHEY, CDR2 SMNVEV (reference sequence). The CDR3 sequence is 13 residues long. The V end lost 2 bases, the J end lost 5 bases, and 10 bases lay between the germline ends. The CDR3 here is CASSLAGYDEQYF. The CDR3 DNA is TGTGCCAGCAGTTTAGCAGGGTACGACGAGCAGTACTTC.

This rearrangement joins TRBV4-1 to TRBJ2-7; TRBD2 is a possible D gene (5 bases). This CDR3 is 15 amino acids long. Trimming left V 0 bases short and J 1 base short, with 10 bases between. Germline lookup yields CDR1 MGHRA and CDR2 YSYEKL. The CDR3 coding sequence is TGCGCCAGCAGCCAAGATTCGAGGACTTCCTACGAGCAGTACTTC. Translating gives CASSQDSRTSYEQYF.

The V and J genes are TRBV19 and TRBJ1-1, with 7 bases lining up with TRBD1. V trimming: 6 bases; J trimming: 0 bases; junction bases outside the gene matches: 7. The CDR3 extends over 15 amino acids. Germline CDR1 LNHDA, CDR2 SQIVND (reference sequence). The DNA for the CDR3 is TGTGCCAGTAGGATTTACGGGACAGTGAACACTGAAGCTTTCTTT. Protein: CASRIYGTVNTEAFF. Drawing the rest from reference TRBV19 and TRBJ1-1, the complete variable domain is DGGITQSPKYLFRKEGQNVTLSCEQNLNHDAMYWYRQDPGQGLRLIYYSQIVNDFQKGDIAEGYSVSREKKESFPLTVTSAQKNPTAFYLCASRIYGTVNTEAFFGQGTRLTVV.